This T cell receptor (beta chain) was sequenced for a study of OX40 agonist ivuxolimab in advanced cancers. For the wider study: Ivuxolimab was an agonistic, fully human IgG2 monoclonal antibody directed against OX40 (CD134), a costimulatory receptor. Intravenous ivuxolimab was administered to patients every 2 weeks at six dose levels: 0.01, 0.1, 0.3, 1.5, 3 and 10 mg/kg. Among the approximately 50 dose-escalation patients, 19 had hepatocellular carcinoma, approximately 15 melanoma, 9 renal cell carcinoma and 9 head and neck cancer. In the dose-escalation cohort, approximately 80% of patients were male, and the mean age was roughly 60 years with a range of 23 to 79. Patients were allowed to have had prior anti-PD-1, anti-PD-L1 or anti-CTLA-4 therapy, and 40% of the dose-escalation patients had previously received checkpoint inhibitors. Partial responses occurred in three dose-escalation patients, of whom one had hepatocellular carcinoma and two had cutaneous melanoma. Peripheral TCRbeta sequencing was intended to test whether TCR sequence diversity was altered and clonal T-cell expansion was caused by ivuxolimab. The paper describes the monotherapy dose-escalation part (N ≈ 50 patients) of the phase I trial of ivuxolimab.

The CDR3 measures 15 amino acids from cysteine to phenylalanine. Solely the CDR3 DNA is kept, with 45 bases framed from the first base. Here V drops 7 bases and J drops 6 bases, and the junction holds 12 bases not matched to any gene. Per the germline V gene, SGHTA is the CDR1 and FQGNSA is the CDR2. The trial excluded patients who had a history of autoimmune disease or who were on systemic immunosuppression. Peripheral blood for TCR sequencing was collected from all dose cohorts at baseline, on cycle 4 day 1, and on cycle 7 day 1. Samples came from an open-label, multicenter, first-in-human phase I dose-escalation trial of ivuxolimab. The trial enrolled adults with locally advanced or metastatic head and neck squamous cell, hepatocellular, melanoma or renal cell carcinoma. Before TCR sequencing, CD4+ T cells and CD8+ T cells were sorted from peripheral blood as separate populations. A word on this clone: Its specific antigen is unknown. Base qualities are not provided; no much larger clone lies one nucleotide away.

Study-wide findings and limitations: In the 0.1-3.0 mg/kg groups, partial responders were among the patients with the lowest normalized peripheral clonal expansion, particularly in CD8+ T cells. Antigen specificity was not determined for the clonally expanded peripheral T cells. After ivuxolimab, CD8+ T cells had more expanded clones than CD4+ T cells on average. Low levels of normalized T-cell clonal expansion were also shown by some nonresponding patients. At doses of 0.1 to 3.0 mg/kg, clonal expansion of both CD4+ and CD8+ T cells in blood was seen between baseline and week 6.

Genomic DNA was extracted from sorted cells for sequencing of the TCRbeta CDR3 region. The immunoSEQ Assay was used for sequencing of TCRbeta CDR3 regions. This is the immuneACCESS table as TCRdb keeps it, with only in-frame sequences that have V and J called. A part of the clones is gone; compared with another copy, unresolved V genes explain less than half, and the rest is unexplained. This sample is represented by 60,000 to 75,000 clones; just over 85% of them were singletons. Jointly, the top ten make up under 2.5% of the sample. This TCR came from an adult with an advanced solid tumor such as melanoma, head and neck, liver or kidney cancer. The specimen comprised CD4+ or CD8+ T cells sorted from blood, sampled in a trial of the OX40 agonist ivuxolimab. In this chain, TRBV7-2 is recombined with TRBJ2-7; TRBD1 lines up with 10 middle nucleotides. The CDR3 reads CASILSGGTGAEQYF. The nucleotides are TGTGCCAGCATCCTATCCGGAGGGACAGGGGCCGAGCAGTACTTC.